This TCR beta chain stems from a study of blood T cell repertoires in COVID-19. Study-wide context: Material from acute and convalescent COVID-19 was sourced from the United States, Italy and Spain. The cDNA or gDNA used as material had been derived from T cells, B-cell-depleted T cells, or PBMCs.

The CDR3 totals 11 residues. The V end was cut by 3 bases, the J end by 4 bases, with 6 bases between. From germline, CDR1 is SQVTM and CDR2 ANQGSEA. Methods used by the authors: The assay estimated nucleated cells by amplifying reference gene primers. The protocol was immunoSEQ multiplex PCR, while the TCRdb copy is restricted to in-frame clones and leaves out a portion. The DNA was the basis for D and trimming; V, J and clone size are from that table. The repertoire holds roughly 150,000 clones, with about 90% as singletons. The rearrangement uses TRBV29-1 and TRBJ1-2; D not certain. The receptor was derived from a woman in her 70s with acute or convalescent COVID-19. The sample taken for sequencing was peripheral blood. The CDR3 region is CSVDPVYGYTF. In DNA, the CDR3 is TGCAGCGTTGATCCGGTCTATGGCTACACCTTC.